This record covers a single T cell receptor beta chain. Its antigen remains unidentified. This record comes from a study of PD-1 blockade in classical Hodgkin lymphoma. General study results and limits: Sources of repertoire differences remain undefined, possibly disease activity or prior therapy. By C4D1, CD4+ diversity increased significantly, especially in complete responders.

Germline V gives CDR1 ENHRY, CDR2 SYGVKD. Trimming took 8 bases from V and 0 from J, leaving 14 bases between them. CDR3 length: 14 amino acids. All the patients suffered relapse after autologous stem cell transplantation, and brentuximab vedotin exposure differed. Profiled with immunoSEQ multiplex PCR; TCRdb holds only in-frame clones, not every one. This table has approximately 44,000 clones, approximately 71% appearing once. The specimen comprised peripheral blood mononuclear cells (PBMCs), sampled at baseline. The clonotype comes from a human donor with classical Hodgkin lymphoma. The J gene is TRBJ2-7, the V gene TRBV10-3, with a possible D match to TRBD1 (5 bases). CDR3 sequence (DNA): TGTGCCATCGCATCCCCGGACAACTCCTACGAGCAGTACTTC. Its translation is CAIASPDNSYEQYF.